The source of this TCR beta chain is a study of shared clonotypes between healthy human individuals. Whole-study results and caveats: Memory subsets had estimated richness that was generally smaller than that of naive subsets. The rarefaction results pointed to incomplete sorted-subset sequencing despite large depth.

The naive CD8 population came from CD45RO-negative cells selected for CCR7, without terminally differentiated effector memory CD45RA+ cells. CDR1 and CDR2 (germline): SGHVS, FQNEAQ. The trim removed 3 bases at V and 2 bases at J, leaving 7 bases unmatched. CDR3 length equals 15 residues. Only in-frame clones appear in the TCRdb table, and some are missing; sequencing was by immunoSEQ multiplex PCR. The sample records about 680,000 clones, 92% being singletons. Concerning this clone itself: What it binds is not known.

This sequence joins TRBV7-8 and TRBJ2-7, with TRBD1 identical over 7 bases. The sample consisted of naive CD8+ T cells sorted from blood. The sequence derives from a man in his thirties or forties in good health. Here the CDR3 reads CASSFGTDFTYEQYF. In nucleotides, the CDR3 is TGTGCCAGCAGCTTTGGGACAGATTTTACCTACGAGCAGTACTTC.